Listed here are 8 T cell receptor beta chains from one sample, sequenced in a study of beta chain features in type 1 diabetes. Sequenced material consisted of expressed TCRB transcripts (all of the isolated RNA was reverse transcribed). Clones were sequenced by immunoSEQ multiplex PCR, and TCRdb holds only the in-frame ones, with some missing. Among under 400,000 clones listed, about 20% were seen once. The sequencing input was naive CD4+ T cells from blood. These receptors came from a woman between 18 and 30 years old in good health.

CDR3 protein: CASSETGGPQETQYF. As DNA, the CDR3 is TGCGCCAGCAGCGAGACAGGGGGGCCCCAAGAGACCCAGTACTTC. The rearrangement joins TRBV5-1 to TRBJ2-5; 9 bases agree with TRBD1. The CDR3 consists of 15 residues. Germline CDR1 is SGHRS and CDR2 is YFSETQ. Trimming at V came to 4 bases and at J to 1 base, leaving 5 bases not matched to a gene.

The chain joins TRBV11-2 to TRBJ1-2; 10 bases align to TRBD1. The CDR3 loop spans 14 amino acids. CDR1 SGHAT and CDR2 FQNNGV come from the germline V gene. Trimming took 5 bases from V and 7 from J; bases not matched to a gene: 7. CDR3 amino acids: CASSAFGTGVGYTF. The CDR3 coding sequence is TGTGCCAGCAGCGCATTTGGGACAGGGGTTGGCTACACCTTC. Looking up the rest from reference TRBV11-2 and TRBJ1-2 gives the full variable domain: EAGVAQSPRYKIIEKRQSVAFWCNPISGHATLYWYQQILGQGPKLLIQFQNNGVVDDSQLPKDRFSAERLKGVDSTLKIQPAKLEDSAVYLCASSAFGTGVGYTFGSGTRLTVV.

The V and J genes are TRBV7-8 and TRBJ1-5; 7 nucleotides align to TRBD1. V lost 5 bases and J lost 4; bases outside the gene matches: 8. The CDR3 contains 15 residues. Germline CDR1 SGHVS, CDR2 FQNEAQ. CDR3 residues: CASSERDRINQPQHF. CDR3 coding DNA: TGTGCCAGCAGCGAACGGGACAGAATTAATCAGCCCCAGCATTTT. Variable domain in full (rest from reference TRBV7-8 and TRBJ1-5): GAGVSQSPRYKVAKRGQDVALRCDPISGHVSLFWYQQALGQGPEFLTYFQNEAQLDKSGLPSDRFFAERPEGSVSTLKIQRTQQEDSAVYLCASSERDRINQPQHFGDGTRLSIL.

This clone was found a few times. The V and J genes are TRBV30 and TRBJ1-2, with D possibly matching TRBD1 (6 bases). Per germline, CDR1 GTSNPN and CDR2 SVGIG (reference sequence). The CDR3 is 14 residues long. Between the trimmed V and J ends, which lost 2 bases and 6 bases, there was a span of 16 bases. DNA of the CDR3: TGTGCCTGGAGTTTCACCGCCAGGGGCCATGGCTACACCTTC. Amino acid sequence: CAWSFTARGHGYTF.

V gene TRBV28 combines with J gene TRBJ2-7; TRBD2 agrees at 9 bases. The junction had 1 base not matched to a gene; V was cut back by 7 bases and J by 3 bases. CDR1 and CDR2 from the germline V gene are MDHEN and SYDVKM. The CDR3 sequence is 12 residues long. The CDR3 region has the DNA TGTGCCAGCACTAGCGGGAACTACGAGCAGTACTTC. Amino acids: CASTSGNYEQYF.

This chain joins TRBV6-5 and TRBJ1-2; D gene ambiguous. This CDR3 region has 12 residues. V lost 8 bases to trimming and J lost 1 base, with 8 bases between them. Germline loops: CDR1 MNHEY, CDR2 SVGAGI. The CDR3 nucleotides are TGTGCCAGCTCCGGAGTTAACTATGGCTACACCTTC. Its protein is CASSGVNYGYTF.

This clone has just a few counts. The chain is built from TRBV7-9 and TRBJ2-1; possible D gene TRBD2, 6 bases. This CDR3 has 16 residues. V was pared by 1 base and J by 2 bases, with 12 bases between. CDR1 and CDR2 from the germline V gene are SEHNR and FQNEAQ (reference sequence). In DNA, the CDR3 is TGTGCCAGCAGCTTAGGGGCGGGGCGGGCCTACAATGAGCAGTTCTTC. Amino acid sequence: CASSLGAGRAYNEQFF.

This clone was seen more than once but under ten times. The chain links TRBV5-8 to TRBJ2-5; D uncertain. V shed 4 bases and J shed 5 bases, with 9 bases lying between them. The CDR3 spans 12 residues. Looked up from germline, CDR1 is SGHTS and CDR2 is YDEGEE. CDR3 loop: CASSHLRETQYF. CDR3 bases: TGTGCCAGCAGCCACTTGCGGGAGACCCAGTACTTC. The variable domain in full, with the rest retrieved from reference TRBV5-8 and TRBJ2-5, is EAGVTQSPTHLIKTRGQQATLRCSPISGHTSVYWYQQALGLGLQFLLWYDEGEERNRGNFPPRFSGRQFPNYSSELNVNALELEDSALYLCASSHLRETQYFGPGTRLLVL.